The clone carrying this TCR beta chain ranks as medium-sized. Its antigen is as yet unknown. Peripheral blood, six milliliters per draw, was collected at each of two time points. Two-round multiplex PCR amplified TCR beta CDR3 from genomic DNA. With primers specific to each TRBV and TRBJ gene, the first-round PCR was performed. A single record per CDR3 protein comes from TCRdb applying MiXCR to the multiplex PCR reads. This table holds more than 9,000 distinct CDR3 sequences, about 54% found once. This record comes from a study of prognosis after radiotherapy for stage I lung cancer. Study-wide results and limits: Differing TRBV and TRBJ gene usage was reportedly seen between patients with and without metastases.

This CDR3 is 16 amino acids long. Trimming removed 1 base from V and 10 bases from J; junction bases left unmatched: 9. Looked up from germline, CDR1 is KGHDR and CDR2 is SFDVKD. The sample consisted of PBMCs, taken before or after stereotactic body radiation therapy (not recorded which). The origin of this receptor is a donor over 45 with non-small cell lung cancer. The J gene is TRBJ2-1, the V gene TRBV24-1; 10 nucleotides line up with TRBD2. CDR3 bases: TGTGCCACCAGTGATTTCGGATCTAGCGGGAGTGGCGAGCAGTTCTTC. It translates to CATSDFGSSGSGEQFF.